This passage covers 21 T cell receptor beta chains from one sample sequenced in a study of T cells in Graves' hyperthyroidism and ophthalmopathy. Regions amplified from RNA transcripts were the TCR beta CDR3 regions. Using the HTBI primer set, a first-round RT-PCR was run on the TCR CDR3. TCRdb analysed the multiplex PCR reads with MiXCR anew, one entry per CDR3 protein. Here the sample spans around 530,000 distinct CDR3 sequences, 17% being singletons. The material sequenced was blood. Source of these receptors: a young woman with Graves' ophthalmopathy.

This sequence joins TRBV6-4 and TRBJ2-1, with 12 bases fitting TRBD2. The CDR3 has 16 amino acids. The V gene end was trimmed by 4 bases and the J gene end by 7 bases; junction bases not matched to a gene: 8. Germline-derived CDR1 and CDR2 are MRHNA and SNTAGT. In nucleotides, the CDR3 is TGTGCCAGCAGTGTAAGGACTAGCGGGATTCGTAATGAGCAGTTCTTC. This sequence encodes CASSVRTSGIRNEQFF.

This clonotype was counted at least ten times. The J gene is TRBJ1-1, the V gene TRBV6-5; D gene ambiguous. Deletions cut 0 bases from V and 5 bases from J, with 13 bases between. The CDR3 is 15 amino acids. The germline gives CDR1 MNHEY, CDR2 SVGAGI. The CDR3 is CASSYSLGAGTEAFF. The DNA of the CDR3 is TGTGCCAGCAGTTACTCCCTGGGCGCGGGTACTGAAGCTTTCTTT.

This clonotype was seen many times. The DNA of the CDR3 is TGCAGTGCTAGAGATTGGATCGCGGGAACAACAGATACGCAGTATTTT. Translation gives CSARDWIAGTTDTQYF. The chain combines TRBV20-1 with TRBJ2-3, with D possibly TRBD2 on 6 matching bases. In germline, CDR1 is DFQATT, CDR2 SNEGSKA (reference sequence). Trimming pared 0 bases from V and 3 bases from J, leaving 16 bases between. The CDR3 has 16 residues.

This clonotype was seen ten or more times. The CDR3 sequence: CASSLGASTSDTQYF. The CDR3, as DNA: TGTGCCAGCAGCTTAGGGGCTAGTACGTCAGATACGCAGTATTTT. V and J are TRBV7-2 and TRBJ2-3; D unresolved. The V and J ends lost 1 base and 4 bases respectively, with 12 bases between them. Germline V gene sequence: CDR1 SGHTA, CDR2 FQGNSA. This CDR3 spans 15 amino acids. The full variable domain, in which reference TRBV7-2 and TRBJ2-3 provide the parts outside the CDR3, is GAGVSQSPSNKVTEKGKDVELRCDPISGHTALYWYRQSLGQGLEFLIYFQGNSAPDKSGLPSDRFSAERTGGSVSTLTIQRTQQEDSAVYLCASSLGASTSDTQYFGPGTRLTVL.

This clonotype was seen ten or more times. The chain couples TRBV30 to TRBJ2-5; tentative D call: TRBD2 (5 bases). This CDR3 has 14 amino acids. Trimming took 3 bases from V and 4 from J, leaving 15 bases between them. Germline CDR1 reads GTSNPN; CDR2 reads SVGIG (reference sequence). This CDR3 reads CAWRDWTHGETQYF. The DNA for the CDR3 is TGTGCCTGGAGAGATTGGACTCACGGAGAGACCCAGTACTTC.

This clonotype occurred a few times. The chain links TRBV10-3 to TRBJ1-1; D might be TRBD1 (6 bases). Germline CDR1 and CDR2: ENHRY and SYGVKD. The CDR3 has 16 amino acids. V was clipped by 2 bases and J by 0 bases, with 13 bases between them. The DNA for the CDR3 is TGTGCCATCAGTGAGACAGACAGGTACATGAACACTGAAGCTTTCTTT. Translating it yields CAISETDRYMNTEAFF.

The rearrangement links TRBV18 to TRBJ2-5; 8 nucleotides match TRBD2. Germline CDR1 is KGHSH and CDR2 is LQKENI. Unmatched junction bases numbered 7, after V lost 3 bases and J lost 4 bases. The length of the CDR3 is 15 residues. The CDR3 nucleotides read TGTGCCAGCTCACCCGCGGACGGGAGGGGAGAGACCCAGTACTTC. This encodes CASSPADGRGETQYF.

This clonotype was detected only a few times. V gene TRBV10-3 combines with J gene TRBJ1-1, with a possible D match to TRBD1 (5 bases). V shed 8 bases and J shed 1 base, with 11 bases lying between them. Germline V gene lookup returns CDR1 ENHRY and CDR2 SYGVKD. This CDR3 has 13 amino acids. In nucleotides, the CDR3 is TGTGCCATCCAGGGACTCTGGAACACTGAAGCTTTCTTT. This sequence encodes CAIQGLWNTEAFF.

A word on this clonotype: This could be a read error, since a much larger clone is one nucleotide away. The V gene is TRBV27, the J gene TRBJ1-5; 8 nucleotides line up with TRBD1. Germline loops: CDR1 MNHEY, CDR2 SMNVEV (reference sequence). Germline trimming cut 2 bases from V and 6 bases from J; bases unmatched to any gene: 15. The CDR3 loop spans 18 amino acids. CDR3 bases: TGTGCCAGCAGTTTAACCCTCGGGACAGGTAGTGCGGGTCAGCCCCAGCATTTT. Translation: CASSLTLGTGSAGQPQHF.

This clonotype was found many times. This chain connects TRBV6-1 to TRBJ1-1; 7 bases align to TRBD1. The CDR3 runs 14 residues. Germline V gene lookup returns CDR1 MNHNS and CDR2 SASEGT. After removal of 6 bases from V and 4 bases from J, the junction contained 8 bases not matched to a gene. DNA of the CDR3: TGTGCCAGCAGACGGACAGGAGGAAGCACTGAAGCTTTCTTT. Its translation is CASRRTGGSTEAFF.

This clonotype was recorded many times. This chain joins TRBV27 and TRBJ2-1; maybe TRBD1 (6 bases). Germline V gives CDR1 MNHEY, CDR2 SMNVEV (reference sequence). Trimming stripped 4 bases from V and 5 bases from J, with 9 bases between. The CDR3 spans 13 residues. The CDR3 sequence is CASSSGQNNEQFF. CDR3 in DNA: TGTGCCAGCAGTTCCGGACAGAACAATGAGCAGTTCTTC.

This clonotype was recorded at least ten times. This chain connects TRBV5-1 to TRBJ1-3; no definite D call. CDR1 is SGHRS, CDR2 YFSETQ, per germline. The germline V and J ends were trimmed by 5 bases and 4 bases, with 13 bases remaining between them. The CDR3 length is 14 residues. In DNA, the CDR3 is TGCGCCAGCAGAAGCAGGCCCGGCGGAAACACCATATATTTT. Translating gives CASRSRPGGNTIYF.

This clonotype has only a few counts. The chain carries TRBV9 and TRBJ2-1; maybe TRBD2 (5 bases). V lost 0 bases and J lost 5, with 9 bases in between. CDR3 length: 14 residues. Germline lookup yields CDR1 SGDLS and CDR2 YYNGEE. The CDR3 sequence is CASSVDMGDNEQFF. Here the CDR3 DNA reads TGTGCCAGCAGCGTAGATATGGGAGACAATGAGCAGTTCTTC. Full variable domain (rest looked up from reference TRBV9 and TRBJ2-1): DSGVTQTPKHLITATGQRVTLRCSPRSGDLSVYWYQQSLDQGLQFLIQYYNGEERAKGNILERFSAQQFPDLHSELNLSSLELGDSALYFCASSVDMGDNEQFFGPGTRLTVL.

This clonotype appeared many times. V gene TRBV5-1 combines with J gene TRBJ2-2; D not resolved. Trimming shortened V by 5 bases and J by 3 bases, and 8 bases separated the two germline ends. Germline V lookup: CDR1 SGHRS, CDR2 YFSETQ. The CDR3 length is 13 residues. The CDR3 reads CASSSSDTGELFF. CDR3 DNA: TGCGCCAGCAGTAGCTCAGACACCGGGGAGCTGTTTTTT.

A few counts support this clonotype. It may be a read error: a sequence one base away is much more abundant. The CDR3 ends on some other residue instead of the conserved phenylalanine or tryptophan, so this is likely a read error. This rearrangement joins TRBV30 to TRBJ1-1; the D is unclear. Per germline, CDR1 GTSNPN and CDR2 SVGIG (reference sequence). V was shortened by 1 base and J by 3 bases, with 6 bases between the two germline ends. The length of the CDR3 is 12 residues. The CDR3 nucleotides read TGTGCCTGGAGTGATCGGTACACTGAAGCTTTCTTG. It yields the protein CAWSDRYTEAFL.

At least ten counts were recorded for this clonotype. This sequence joins TRBV28 and TRBJ2-7; D uncertain. Germline values: CDR1 MDHEN, CDR2 SYDVKM. This CDR3 spans 12 amino acids. Trimming took 5 bases from V and 3 from J, leaving 8 bases between them. DNA for the CDR3: TGTGCCAGCAGTGAAAGGGACTACGAGCAGTACTTC. Translation gives CASSERDYEQYF.

The rearrangement uses TRBV4-1 and TRBJ1-1; D is undetermined. This CDR3 region has 14 residues. The V end was cut by 1 base, the J end by 2 bases, with 8 bases between. Germline CDR1 MGHRA, CDR2 YSYEKL. Here the CDR3 DNA reads TGCGCCAGCAGCCAAGTAATCAGTAACACTGAAGCTTTCTTT. Its protein product is CASSQVISNTEAFF.

This clonotype has a count of ten or more. At one end the junction does not follow the germline gene, possibly because of a read error. The V gene is TRBV7-2, the J gene TRBJ2-7; 10 bases agree with TRBD2. Per the germline V gene, CDR1 is SGHTA and CDR2 is FQGNSA. The CDR3 covers 16 residues. As DNA, the CDR3 is TGTGCCAGCAGCTTAGGGAGCGGGAGGGCCTCCCACGAGCAGTACTTC. This translates into CASSLGSGRASHEQYF.

In its sample, this clonotype was seen a few times. This chain uses TRBV5-1 with TRBJ2-5, with D perhaps TRBD1 or TRBD2 (5 bases each). CDR1 is SGHRS and CDR2 is YFSETQ in the germline V gene. The CDR3 is made up of 13 amino acids. V was pared by 3 bases and J by 5 bases, with 11 bases between. Here the CDR3 DNA reads TGCGCCAGCAGCTCTGACAGCGGCGAGACCCAGTACTTC. Encoded protein: CASSSDSGETQYF.

The chain couples TRBV4-3 to TRBJ2-5, with TRBD2 as a possible D gene (6 bases). The CDR3 covers 15 residues. Germline CDR1 is LGHNA and CDR2 is YSLEER. Between the trimmed V and J ends, which lost 4 bases and 5 bases, there was a span of 17 bases. The CDR3 DNA is TGCGCCAGCAGCCCTTCCGGGACTCCCGGGGAGACCCAGTACTTC. This encodes CASSPSGTPGETQYF.

The chain couples TRBV5-5 to TRBJ2-2; the match to TRBD1 covers 7 bases. V gave up 5 bases and J gave up 0 bases; unmatched junction bases: 4. This CDR3 has 15 amino acids. The germline V gene has CDR1 SGHKS and CDR2 YYEKEE (reference sequence). The CDR3 loop reads CASRRTGANTGELFF. The CDR3 bases are TGTGCCAGCAGACGGACAGGAGCGAACACCGGGGAGCTGTTTTTT.